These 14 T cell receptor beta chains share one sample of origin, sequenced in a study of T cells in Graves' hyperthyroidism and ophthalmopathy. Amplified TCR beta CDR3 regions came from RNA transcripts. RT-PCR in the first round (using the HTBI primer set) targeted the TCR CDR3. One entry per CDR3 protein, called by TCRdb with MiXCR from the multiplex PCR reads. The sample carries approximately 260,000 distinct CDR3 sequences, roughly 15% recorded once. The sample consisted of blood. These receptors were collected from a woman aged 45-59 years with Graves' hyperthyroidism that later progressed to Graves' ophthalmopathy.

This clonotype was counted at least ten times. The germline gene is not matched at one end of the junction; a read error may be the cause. CDR3 sequence reads: CASSLQGRYNEQFF. The CDR3 nucleotides read TGTGCTAGCAGCTTACAGGGGCGCTACAATGAGCAGTTCTTC. The V and J genes are TRBV7-7 and TRBJ2-1; TRBD1 agrees at 7 bases. This CDR3 spans 14 amino acids. CDR1 is SSHAT and CDR2 is FNYEAQ in the germline V gene (reference sequence).

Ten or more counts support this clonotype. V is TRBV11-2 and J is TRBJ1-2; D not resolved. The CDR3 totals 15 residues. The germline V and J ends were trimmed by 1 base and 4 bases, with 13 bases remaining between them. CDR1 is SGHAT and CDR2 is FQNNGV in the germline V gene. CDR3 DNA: TGTGCCAGCAGCTTAGGACGCGGTGATCTCTATGGCTACACCTTC. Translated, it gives CASSLGRGDLYGYTF.

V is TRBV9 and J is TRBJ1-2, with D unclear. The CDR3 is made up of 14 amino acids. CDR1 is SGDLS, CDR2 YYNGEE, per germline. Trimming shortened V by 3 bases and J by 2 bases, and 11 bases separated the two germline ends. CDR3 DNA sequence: TGTGCCAGCAGCGGTATGGACGGAAACTATGGCTACACCTTC. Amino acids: CASSGMDGNYGYTF.

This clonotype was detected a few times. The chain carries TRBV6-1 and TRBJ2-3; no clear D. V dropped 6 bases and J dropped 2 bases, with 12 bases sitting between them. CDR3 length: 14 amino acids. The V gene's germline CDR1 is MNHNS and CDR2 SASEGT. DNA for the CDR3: TGTGCCAGCAGGTCGGAGCAGGTCACAGATACGCAGTATTTT. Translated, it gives CASRSEQVTDTQYF.

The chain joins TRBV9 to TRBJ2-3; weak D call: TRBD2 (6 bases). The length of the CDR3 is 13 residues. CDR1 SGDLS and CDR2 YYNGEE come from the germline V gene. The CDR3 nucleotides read TGTGCTTCCGGGGGAGTAAAGCCAGATACGCAGTATTTT. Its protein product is CASGGVKPDTQYF.

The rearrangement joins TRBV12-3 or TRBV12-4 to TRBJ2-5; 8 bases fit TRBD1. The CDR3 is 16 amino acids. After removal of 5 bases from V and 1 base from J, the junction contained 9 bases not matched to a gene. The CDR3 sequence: CASSPTGGGRQETQYF. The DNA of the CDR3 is TGTGCCAGCAGTCCTACAGGGGGTGGGCGCCAAGAGACCCAGTACTTC.

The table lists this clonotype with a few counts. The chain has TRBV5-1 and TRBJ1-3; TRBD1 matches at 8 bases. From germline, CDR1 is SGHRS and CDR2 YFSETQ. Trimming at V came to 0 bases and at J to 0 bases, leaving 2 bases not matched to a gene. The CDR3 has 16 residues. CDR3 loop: CASSLEGQGSGNTIYF. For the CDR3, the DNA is TGCGCCAGCAGCTTGGAAGGACAGGGCTCTGGAAACACCATATATTTT.

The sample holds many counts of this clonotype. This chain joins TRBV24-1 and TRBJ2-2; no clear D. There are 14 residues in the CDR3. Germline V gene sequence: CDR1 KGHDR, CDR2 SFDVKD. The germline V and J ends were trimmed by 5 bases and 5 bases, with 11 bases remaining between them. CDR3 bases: TGTGCCACCAGTGTACCCTCCGGAACCGGGGAGCTGTTTTTT. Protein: CATSVPSGTGELFF.

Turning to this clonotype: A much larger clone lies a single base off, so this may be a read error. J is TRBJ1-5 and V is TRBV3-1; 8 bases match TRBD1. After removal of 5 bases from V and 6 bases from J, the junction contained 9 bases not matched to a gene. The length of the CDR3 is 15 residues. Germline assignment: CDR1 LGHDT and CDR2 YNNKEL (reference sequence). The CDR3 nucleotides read TGTGCCAGCAGCTCGGACAGGGCGGGCGGTCAGCCCCAGCATTTT. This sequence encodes CASSSDRAGGQPQHF.

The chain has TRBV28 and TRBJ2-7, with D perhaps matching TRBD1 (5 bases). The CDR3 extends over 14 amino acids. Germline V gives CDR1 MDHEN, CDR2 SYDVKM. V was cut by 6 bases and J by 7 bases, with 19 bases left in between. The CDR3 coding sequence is TGTGCCAGCAGAGACCTTGGTGGGGCGTGGGAGCAGTACTTC. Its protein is CASRDLGGAWEQYF.

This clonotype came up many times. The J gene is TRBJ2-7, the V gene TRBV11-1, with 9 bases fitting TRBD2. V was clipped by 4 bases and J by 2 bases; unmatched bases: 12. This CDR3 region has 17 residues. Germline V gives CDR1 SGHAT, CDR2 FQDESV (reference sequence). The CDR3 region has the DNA TGTGCCAGCAGCTCGAAGAGGGGGACTAGCTATACCTACGAGCAGTACTTC. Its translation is CASSSKRGTSYTYEQYF.

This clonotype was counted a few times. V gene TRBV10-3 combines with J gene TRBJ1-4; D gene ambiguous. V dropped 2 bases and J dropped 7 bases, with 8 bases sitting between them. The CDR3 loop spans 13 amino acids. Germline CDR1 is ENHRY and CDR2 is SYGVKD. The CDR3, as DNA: TGTGCCATCAGTGAGAGGGTTGGTGAAAAACTGTTTTTT. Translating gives CAISERVGEKLFF.

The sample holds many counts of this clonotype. The CDR3 spells CASTSTGVQYEQYF. The CDR3 DNA reads TGTGCCAGCACGTCGACAGGGGTCCAGTACGAGCAGTACTTC. The chain recombines TRBV28 with TRBJ2-7; 8 bases fit TRBD1. The trim removed 7 bases at V and 4 bases at J, leaving 9 bases unmatched. Per germline, CDR1 MDHEN and CDR2 SYDVKM. This CDR3 spans 14 amino acids. Variable domain in full (rest from reference TRBV28 and TRBJ2-7): DVKVTQSSRYLVKRTGEKVFLECVQDMDHENMFWYRQDPGLGLRLIYFSYDVKMKEKGDIPEGYSVSREKKERFSLILESASTNQTSMYLCASTSTGVQYEQYFGPGTRLTVT.

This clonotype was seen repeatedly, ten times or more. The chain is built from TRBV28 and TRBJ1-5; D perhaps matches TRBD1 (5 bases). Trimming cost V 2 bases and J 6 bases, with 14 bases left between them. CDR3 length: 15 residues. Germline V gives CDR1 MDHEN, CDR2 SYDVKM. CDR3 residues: CASSLAGPYSQPQHF. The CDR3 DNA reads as TGTGCCAGCAGTTTAGCGGGGCCGTATAGTCAGCCCCAGCATTTT.